The source of this T cell receptor beta chain is a study of molecular identifiers for immune sequencing clone quantification. Study outcomes and limitations: Molecules of identical TCR sharing a barcode could underestimate highly expanded clone sizes.

Naive CD8 libraries were made from about 20,000 to 1,000,000 sorted cells, and they used 10%, 30% or 50% RNA. Naive CD8 T cells, phenotype CD8+CD4-CCR7+CD45RA+, were sorted. This clonotype was detected only a few times. Its antigen is currently unknown. TCRdb passed the PCR reads through MiXCR, listing each CDR3 protein once. The repertoire holds hundreds of thousands of distinct CDR3 sequences, with 25% as singletons. The CDR3 consists of 15 residues. V lost 6 bases, J lost 6 bases, and 13 bases stayed unmatched. CDR1 is LGHNT and CDR2 is FRNRAP in the germline V gene. The clonotype comes from a human donor in good health. Some libraries in this study had Jurkat cell RNA spiked in. The sequencing sample was made of naive CD8+ T cells from blood, with Jurkat cell RNA spiked in. Subset indicated: FACS-sorted CD8+CD4-CCR7+CD45RA+ naive T cells. The J gene is TRBJ2-7, the V gene TRBV12-5; TRBD1 matches 8 bases. The DNA for the CDR3 is TGTGCTAGTGGCGCCCCGGACAGGGTGTATGGCGAGCAGTACTTC. Its protein is CASGAPDRVYGEQYF.